Shown below are 3 T cell receptor beta chains from a single sample sequenced in a study of beta chain features in type 1 diabetes. Study outcomes and limitations: Shortening of TCRB CDR3s, moderate but significant, appeared in all four CD4+ subsets of Type 1 diabetes patients.

The antigens these receptors bind are not known. Expressed TCRB transcripts were sequenced because the isolated RNA had all been reverse transcribed beforehand. The assay was immunoSEQ multiplex PCR, and TCRdb's table has in-frame clones only and misses some. Among hundreds of thousands of clones listed, around 15% were seen once. The sample consisted of naive CD4+ T cells from blood. The receptors were sampled from a man between 18 and 35 years old with type 1 diabetes.

This clone has only a few counts. The genes are TRBV14 and TRBJ2-3; D not resolved. Germline assignment: CDR1 SGHDN and CDR2 FVKESK. The CDR3 runs 15 residues. Trimming cost V 4 bases and J 1 base, with 12 bases left between them. In DNA, the CDR3 is TGTGCCAGCAGCCCGAAGGCCTGGCGCACAGATACGCAGTATTTT. Protein product: CASSPKAWRTDTQYF.

The chain uses TRBV6-5 and TRBJ1-2; a possible D gene is TRBD1 (6 bases). Trimming left V 5 bases short and J 4 bases short, with 14 bases between. CDR1 MNHEY and CDR2 SVGAGI come from the germline V gene. CDR3 size: 14 residues. CDR3 nucleotide sequence: TGTGCCAGCAGTAACCCACAGGGATCCTATGGCTACACCTTC. Its translation is CASSNPQGSYGYTF.

This clone was found a few times. The chain combines TRBV30 with TRBJ2-7; 7 bases are shared with TRBD1. The CDR3 is made up of 14 amino acids. The germline CDR1 and CDR2 sequences are GTSNPN and SVGIG (reference sequence). J was trimmed by 0 bases and V by 2 bases; bases with no gene match: 4. Written as DNA, the CDR3 is TGTGCCTGGAGTAAGACAGGGAGCTCCTACGAGCAGTACTTC. Amino acids: CAWSKTGSSYEQYF.